The 24 T cell receptor beta chains listed next were all sequenced from one sample in a study of graft-versus-host responses after intestinal transplantation. Processing of graft tissue released intraepithelial and lamina propria lymphocytes. Using immunoSEQ multiplex PCR, the repertoire was profiled, and TCRdb retains in-frame clones only, with some absent. Here the sample spans approximately 8,800 clones, less than 85% being singletons. Sequences were derived from ileum tissue, sampled 494 days after intestinal transplant. These receptors all come from a human patient who received an intestinal transplant, so some T cells may come from the graft donor.

In its sample, this clone was seen a few times. The genes are TRBV30 and TRBJ2-7; D call uncertain. Trimming cost V 3 bases and J 3 bases, with 12 bases left between them. Looked up from germline, CDR1 is GTSNPN and CDR2 is SVGIG (reference sequence). The CDR3 consists of 13 residues. As DNA, the CDR3 is TGTGCCTGGAGGCCACCGGGCTACTACGAGCAGTACTTC. It yields the protein CAWRPPGYYEQYF. The full variable domain, completed using reference TRBV30 and TRBJ2-7, is SQTIHQWPATLVQPVGSPLSLECTVEGTSNPNLYWYRQAAGRGLQLLFYSVGIGQISSEVPQNLSASRPQDRQFILSSKKLLLSDSGFYLCAWRPPGYYEQYFGPGTRLTVT.

The chain links TRBV5-1 to TRBJ1-3; D gene ambiguous. The germline V gene has CDR1 SGHRS and CDR2 YFSETQ. CDR3 length equals 15 residues. Between the trimmed V and J ends, which lost 4 bases and 4 bases, there was a span of 15 bases. The chain's CDR3 is CASSLTQDIGNTIYF. The DNA for the CDR3 is TGCGCCAGCAGCCTCACCCAGGATATAGGAAACACCATATATTTT.

This chain connects TRBV7-9 to TRBJ2-5; a weak D match, TRBD1 (7 bases). This CDR3 region has 15 residues. Looked up from germline, CDR1 is SEHNR and CDR2 is FQNEAQ (reference sequence). The germline V and J ends were trimmed by 5 bases and 2 bases, with 15 bases remaining between them. The CDR3 protein is CASSRPQGGQETQYF. CDR3 DNA: TGTGCCAGCAGCCGGCCTCAGGGGGGACAAGAGACCCAGTACTTC.

This clone is medium-sized. The rearrangement uses TRBV6-5 and TRBJ2-3; no reliable D call. Looked up from germline, CDR1 is MNHEY and CDR2 is SVGAGI. The CDR3 runs 12 residues. The ends were cut back, 4 bases at V and 3 bases at J, with 5 bases in the middle. In nucleotides, the CDR3 is TGTGCCAGCAGTTCCGATACAGATACGCAGTATTTT. Translation gives CASSSDTDTQYF.

The chain uses TRBV11-2 and TRBJ2-7; unclear D gene. The CDR3 has 13 residues. The V end lost 3 bases, the J end lost 2 bases, and 8 bases lay between the germline ends. Germline V gene sequence: CDR1 SGHAT, CDR2 FQNNGV. CDR3 protein: CASSLDVPYEQYF. The CDR3 DNA follows: TGTGCCAGCAGCTTGGACGTCCCCTACGAGCAGTACTTC.

V and J are TRBV30 and TRBJ2-7; 9 nucleotides line up with TRBD1. The CDR3 totals 14 residues. CDR1 is GTSNPN and CDR2 is SVGIG in the germline V gene (reference sequence). V was pared by 3 bases and J by 6 bases, with 9 bases of the junction left unmatched. CDR3 sequence reads: CAWSLGTGTFEQYF. The CDR3 coding sequence is TGTGCCTGGAGCTTGGGGACAGGGACCTTCGAGCAGTACTTC.

The J gene is TRBJ2-4, the V gene TRBV7-8; 10 bases line up with TRBD1. Germline CDR1 SGHVS, CDR2 FQNEAQ. The CDR3 runs to 18 residues. The V gene end was trimmed by 5 bases and the J gene end by 0 bases; junction bases not matched to a gene: 10. CDR3 region: CASSARDRGLVAKNIQYF. CDR3 sequence (DNA): TGTGCCAGCAGCGCCCGGGACAGGGGACTCGTAGCCAAAAACATTCAGTACTTC.

Relative to its sample, this clone is medium-sized. This chain uses TRBV21-1 with TRBJ2-5; whether TRBD2, the table's D call, matches the DNA was not checked. TRBV21-1 is a documented pseudogene. This CDR3 comprises 15 residues. The CDR3 DNA is TGTGCCAGCAGGATAGCGGGAGGGAAAGGAGAGACCCAGTACTTC. Residues: CASRIAGGKGETQYF.

This chain links TRBV15 with TRBJ2-7; TRBD2 matches at 14 bases. With V trimmed by 0 bases and J by 6 bases, 7 bases remained unmatched. The CDR3 is 17 residues long. Germline values: CDR1 LNHNV, CDR2 YYDKDF (reference sequence). The CDR3 DNA reads TGTGCCACCAGCAGAGATAGGACTAGCGGGAGGTCTGGCGAGCAGTACTTC. Translation: CATSRDRTSGRSGEQYF.

The chain is built from TRBV10-1 and TRBJ1-2; D unclear. Trimming removed 2 bases from V and 2 bases from J, with 6 bases in between. The CDR3 covers 13 residues. Germline-derived CDR1 and CDR2 are WNHNN and SYGVQD (reference sequence). Written as DNA, the CDR3 is TGCGCCAGCAGTGAGGACGGAAACTATGGCTACACCTTC. Amino acids: CASSEDGNYGYTF.

About this clone itself: Other DNA sequences within the sample encode an identical CDR3. J is TRBJ2-3 and V is TRBV6-1, with 12 bases matching TRBD2. The CDR3 is made up of 15 amino acids. The V segment lost 2 bases and the J segment 4 bases; nucleotides outside the gene matches: 1. CDR1 and CDR2 from the germline V gene are MNHNS and SASEGT. CDR3 region: CASSELAGGPDTQYF. The CDR3 bases are TGTGCCAGCAGTGAACTAGCGGGAGGGCCAGATACGCAGTATTTT.

The chain carries TRBV7-9 and TRBJ1-1; 7 bases agree with TRBD1. Germline V gene lookup returns CDR1 SEHNR and CDR2 FQNEAQ (reference sequence). CDR3 length: 13 residues. With V trimmed by 4 bases and J by 4 bases, 3 bases remained unmatched. The CDR3 DNA is TGTGCCAGCAGCTCGCAGGGGGGCACTGAAGCTTTCTTT. This gives the protein CASSSQGGTEAFF.

The sample holds a few counts of this clone. The V call is TRBV19, the J call TRBJ2-7; 8 bases align to TRBD1. Per the germline V gene, CDR1 is LNHDA and CDR2 is SQIVND (reference sequence). J lost 4 bases, V lost 2 bases, and 4 bases had no gene match. This CDR3 comprises 14 residues. Written as DNA, the CDR3 is TGTGCCAGTAGTATAACAGGGGGAATATACGAGCAGTACTTC. Its translation is CASSITGGIYEQYF.

The chain carries TRBV5-1 and TRBJ2-1; TRBD1 agrees at 7 bases. V trimming: 5 bases; J trimming: 0 bases; junction bases outside the gene matches: 2. CDR1 SGHRS and CDR2 YFSETQ come from the germline V gene. CDR3 length: 14 residues. The CDR3 is CASSWDSSYNEQFF. Here the CDR3 DNA reads TGCGCCAGCAGTTGGGACAGCTCCTACAATGAGCAGTTCTTC.

By frequency in the sample, this clone is medium-sized. The chain uses TRBV29-1 and TRBJ1-3; D may be TRBD1 (5 bases). This CDR3 is built from 14 residues. The V and J ends lost 6 bases and 0 bases respectively, with 12 bases between them. CDR1 is SQVTM, CDR2 ANQGSEA, per germline. The CDR3 region is CSVPDNHSGNTIYF. The CDR3 nucleotides are TGCAGCGTCCCGGACAACCACTCTGGAAACACCATATATTTT. The entire variable domain, with the rest obtained from reference TRBV29-1 and TRBJ1-3, is as follows: SAVISQKPSRDICQRGTSLTIQCQVDSQVTMMFWYRQQPGQSLTLIATANQGSEATYESGFVIDKFPISRPNLTFSTLTVSNMSPEDSSIYLCSVPDNHSGNTIYFGEGSWLTVV.

This rearrangement joins TRBV4-2 to TRBJ1-1; D is unclear. With 4 bases removed from V and 0 bases from J, the gap between germline ends came to 9 bases. From germline, CDR1 is LGHNA and CDR2 YNFKEQ. The CDR3 totals 14 residues. CDR3 in amino acids: CASSPSGLNTEAFF. Written as DNA, the CDR3 is TGTGCCAGCAGCCCGTCAGGCTTGAACACTGAAGCTTTCTTT.

The chain carries TRBV6-5 and TRBJ1-1; 11 nucleotides line up with TRBD1. Per the germline V gene, CDR1 is MNHEY and CDR2 is SVGAGI. CDR3 size: 15 residues. V was pared by 2 bases and J by 4 bases, with 3 bases of the junction left unmatched. The CDR3 reads CASSYPGTGGTEAFF. The DNA of the CDR3 is TGTGCCAGCAGTTACCCTGGGACAGGGGGCACTGAAGCTTTCTTT.

The chain's CDR3 is CASSRRQANEQFF. CDR3 coding DNA: TGCGCCAGCAGTCGGAGACAGGCCAATGAGCAGTTCTTC. V and J are TRBV5-1 and TRBJ2-1, with a weak D call TRBD1 (6 bases). Per the germline V gene, CDR1 is SGHRS and CDR2 is YFSETQ. The V gene lost 5 bases and the J gene lost 6 bases, with 12 bases spanning the gap. The CDR3 sequence is 13 residues long.

In this sample, this clone is medium-sized. V is TRBV5-1 and J is TRBJ2-5; maybe TRBD1 (5 bases). V dropped 1 base and J dropped 3 bases, with 16 bases sitting between them. CDR1 and CDR2 from the germline V gene are SGHRS and YFSETQ. The CDR3 runs 16 residues. The CDR3 reads CASSLWPAGKEETQYF. The CDR3 region has the DNA TGCGCCAGCAGCTTGTGGCCGGCAGGGAAGGAAGAGACCCAGTACTTC. The whole variable domain, filled in from reference TRBV5-1 and TRBJ2-5, reads KAGVTQTPRYLIKTRGQQVTLSCSPISGHRSVSWYQQTPGQGLQFLFEYFSETQRNKGNFPGRFSGRQFSNSRSEMNVSTLELGDSALYLCASSLWPAGKEETQYFGPGTRLLVL.

The chain's CDR3 is CASSLGQGARYGGDEQYF. As DNA, the CDR3 is TGTGCCAGCAGCCTCGGACAGGGGGCGCGTTACGGGGGCGACGAGCAGTACTTC. The rearrangement links TRBV11-2 to TRBJ2-7; TRBD1 matches at 11 bases. After removal of 5 bases from V and 5 bases from J, the junction contained 17 bases not matched to a gene. Germline V gene sequence: CDR1 SGHAT, CDR2 FQNNGV. The CDR3 has 18 amino acids.

This chain links TRBV11-2 with TRBJ2-1; 7 nucleotides align to TRBD2. J gave up 0 bases and V 5 bases, and 16 bases lay outside the gene matches. This CDR3 is built from 19 residues. Germline CDR1 SGHAT, CDR2 FQNNGV. The CDR3 spells CASSPVSPPGGSSYNEQFF. DNA of the CDR3: TGTGCCAGCAGCCCCGTTAGTCCACCGGGAGGCAGCTCCTACAATGAGCAGTTCTTC.

The genes are TRBV5-8 and TRBJ1-4, with D unresolved. Germline CDR1 SGHTS, CDR2 YDEGEE. V was cut by 2 bases and J by 8 bases, with 10 bases left in between. This CDR3 is 13 amino acids long. DNA for the CDR3: TGTGCCAGCAGCTTTCAACGCCCCGAAAAACTGTTTTTT. It translates to CASSFQRPEKLFF.

This clone was detected only once. The chain recombines TRBV6-5 with TRBJ2-7; D possibly corresponds to TRBD1 (6 bases). CDR3 size: 14 residues. Germline CDR1 reads MNHEY; CDR2 reads SVGAGI. Trimming removed 6 bases from V and 2 bases from J, with 14 bases in between. CDR3 residues: CASSHPGQTYEQYF. Written as DNA, the CDR3 is TGTGCCAGCAGCCACCCAGGACAGACCTACGAGCAGTACTTC.

The chain joins TRBV27 to TRBJ1-5; 12 nucleotides match TRBD1. CDR1 and CDR2 (germline): MNHEY, SMNVEV (reference sequence). Trimming at V came to 9 bases and at J to 7 bases, leaving 13 bases not matched to a gene. The CDR3 length is 16 residues. The CDR3 DNA is TGTGCCAGTGCCCCGGGACAGGGGGCGCCGAGGCAGCCCCAGCATTTT. It is translated as CASAPGQGAPRQPQHF.